This T cell receptor beta chain was identified in a study of blood T cell repertoires in COVID-19. Study in general: Spain, Italy and the United States supplied samples that represented acute and convalescent COVID-19.

This clone has just one count. Only in-frame clones appear in the TCRdb table, and some are missing; sequencing was by immunoSEQ multiplex PCR. The top ten hold 9.4% of the sample, which has 270,000 or so clones, around 82% seen once. Trimming removed 3 bases from V and 4 bases from J; junction bases left unmatched: 5. Germline V gives CDR1 KGHSH, CDR2 LQKENI. This CDR3 has 15 residues. The chain links TRBV18 to TRBJ2-5, with 10 bases fitting TRBD1. The clonotype was recovered from a woman aged 50 to 60 who had recovered from COVID-19. Material for sequencing was peripheral blood. The chain's CDR3 is CASSPATGGLETQYF. The CDR3 DNA reads as TGTGCCAGCTCACCCGCGACAGGGGGCTTAGAGACCCAGTACTTC.